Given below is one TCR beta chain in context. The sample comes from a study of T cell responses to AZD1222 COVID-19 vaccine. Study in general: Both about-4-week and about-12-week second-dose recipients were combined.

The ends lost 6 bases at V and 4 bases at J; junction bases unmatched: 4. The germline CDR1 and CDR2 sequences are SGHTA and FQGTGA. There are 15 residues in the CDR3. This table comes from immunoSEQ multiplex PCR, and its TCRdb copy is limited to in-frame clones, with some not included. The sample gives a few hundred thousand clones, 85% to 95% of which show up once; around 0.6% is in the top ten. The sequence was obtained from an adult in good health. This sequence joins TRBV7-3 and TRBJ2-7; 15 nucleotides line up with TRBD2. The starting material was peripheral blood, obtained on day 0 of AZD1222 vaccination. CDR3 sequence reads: CASSRTSGRAYEQYF. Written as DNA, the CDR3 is TGTGCCAGCAGTAGGACTAGCGGGAGGGCTTACGAGCAGTACTTC.